This T cell receptor (beta chain) stems from a study of T cell repertoires in cytomegalovirus infection. Study-level information: Carrying CMV and the relevant HLA type showed in public TCR beta signatures.

Notes on the study in general: What dominated the ex vivo response were HLA-C-restricted CMV-specific TCR beta clonotypes. Adding up the frequency of public TCR beta families identified people who carried CMV plus the relevant HLA.

This clonotype was observed many times. Antigen specificity is unknown. Each CDR3 protein gets one entry after TCRdb re-called the reads with MiXCR. The sample yields roughly 310,000 distinct CDR3 sequences, roughly 15% seen once. The V gene lost 6 bases and the J gene lost 8 bases, with 19 bases spanning the gap. The CDR3 totals 15 residues. In germline, CDR1 is MNHEY, CDR2 SMNVEV (reference sequence). The TCR comes from a human donor in good health (CMV status not recorded). Some clones in this sample may be carry-over from other donors' samples. Input material: PBMCs. The chain employs TRBV27 and TRBJ1-4, with D possibly being TRBD1 (5 bases). As DNA, the CDR3 is TGTGCCAGCAGGTCCCACAGGATGGGAGGGGAAAAACTGTTTTTT. It codes for CASRSHRMGGEKLFF.